This T cell receptor beta chain was captured in a study of Tregs in tolerant kidney transplant recipients. Related graft donors supplied nonmyeloablative bone marrow transplants, and mixed chimerism was transient. Some clones are missing from TCRdb's copy, which holds only in-frame ones; the method was immunoSEQ multiplex PCR. The sample carries roughly 80,000 clones, 91% recorded once. General study points: Nucleotide sequences could not be compared across some patients' samples due to primer changes. Biological reproducibility was not directly addressed in this study. Few patients were studied, so findings need validation in larger groups. In tolerant patients, donor-specific Tregs outgrew total Tregs, suggesting antigen-driven expansion.

Concerning this clone itself: Its matching antigen is unknown. Within the sample, other DNA sequences also encode this same CDR3.

Germline values: CDR1 SGHRS, CDR2 YFSETQ. The length of the CDR3 is 13 residues. The ends lost 6 bases at V and 5 bases at J; junction bases unmatched: 1. This specimen consisted of CD4+ T cells from blood (PBMCs), obtained 24 months after the transplant. This clonotype was sampled from a human patient who received a combined kidney and bone marrow transplant. Some T cells may be provided by the graft donor. The V call is TRBV5-1, the J call TRBJ1-6, with TRBD1 matching over 8 bases. CDR3 sequence: CASKGQDNSPLHF. The CDR3 region has the DNA TGCGCCAGCAAGGGACAGGATAATTCACCCCTCCACTTT. Full variable domain (outside the CDR3, taken from reference TRBV5-1 and TRBJ1-6): KAGVTQTPRYLIKTRGQQVTLSCSPISGHRSVSWYQQTPGQGLQFLFEYFSETQRNKGNFPGRFSGRQFSNSRSEMNVSTLELGDSALYLCASKGQDNSPLHFGNGTRLTVT.